Listed below are T cell receptor beta chains from one sample, sequenced in a study of blood T cells in healthy people across ages. One entry per CDR3 protein, called by TCRdb with MiXCR from the 5' RACE reads. The table records about 700,000 distinct CDR3 sequences, 32% of them present only once. The source material was blood. These receptors were collected from a woman older than 75 in good health. CDR3s include the opening cysteine and the closing phenylalanine or tryptophan. A D gene is named only where the DNA matches it firmly. Some rows mark clone size as missing; the rest say once, few, many or name a class of expanded clone.

size | J | D | V | DNA | CDR3
NA | TRBJ2-4 | TRBD2 | TRBV7-2 | TGTGCCAGCAGCTTTCTAGCGGGAGCGGGGGAGCAGTACTTC | CASSFLAGAGEQYF
many | TRBJ2-5 | NA | TRBV20-1 | TGCAGTGCGGTAGACAGGAGGACTCAAGAGACCCAGTACTTC | CSAVDRRTQETQYF
NA | TRBJ2-7 | TRBD1 | TRBV6-5 | TGTGCCAGCAGTTACAGGGGACAGGGGAACTACGAGCAGTACTTC | CASSYRGQGNYEQYF
many | TRBJ2-2 | NA | TRBV7-9 | TGTGCCAGCACCAATAAGGAAGGCGGGGAGCTGTTTTTT | CASTNKEGGELFF
NA | TRBJ1-6 | NA | TRBV3-1 | TGTGCCAGCAGCCAAGGGGCCTATGATTCACCCCTCCACTTT | CASSQGAYDSPLHF
many | TRBJ2-6 | TRBD1 | TRBV6-1 | TGTGCCAGCAGTGTGGGACAGGAGGTGCCTGGGGCCAACGTCCTGACTTTC | CASSVGQEVPGANVLTF
many | TRBJ2-5 | NA | TRBV28 | TGTGCCAGCAGTTTAGGGGGGTTCGGGACCCAGTACTTC | CASSLGGFGTQYF
NA | TRBJ1-4 | NA | TRBV5-1 | TGCGCCAGCAGCTCCAGGACAACTAATAAAAAACTGTTTTTT | CASSSRTTNKKLFF
NA | TRBJ1-4 | TRBD1 | TRBV24-1 | TGTGCCACCAGTGAATTACAGGGGCCCACGGAAAAACTGTTTTTT | CATSELQGPTEKLFF
few | TRBJ2-3 | TRBD2 | TRBV28 | TGTGCCAGCAGTTTGACTAGCGGGGGGCAGGCAGATACGCAGTATTTT | CASSLTSGGQADTQYF
many | TRBJ1-2 | NA | TRBV20-1 | TGCAGTGCTAGTCTTGGGGGCAACTATGGCTACACCTTC | CSASLGGNYGYTF
few | TRBJ1-1 | NA | TRBV7-2 | TGTGCCAGCAGCCCAGTGGGGGGGGGGAACACTGAAGCTTTCTTT | CASSPVGGGNTEAFF
NA | TRBJ2-7 | NA | TRBV30 | TGTGCCTGGAGCCGAGGACATATAGATTATTCTTACGAGCAGTACTTC | CAWSRGHIDYSYEQYF
NA | TRBJ2-2 | NA | TRBV6-5 | TGTGCCACATTCCCCGGGGGTTCGGCCACCGGGGAGCTGTTTTTT | CATFPGGSATGELFF
few | TRBJ1-2 | NA | TRBV9 | TGTGCCAGCAGCCCCACGGAGGCAATTCGCGACTATGGCTACACCTTC | CASSPTEAIRDYGYTF
many | TRBJ1-2 | TRBD1 | TRBV18 | TGTGCCAGCTCAGCCGGGACAGGGGGTGACTATGGCTACACCTTC | CASSAGTGGDYGYTF
many | TRBJ2-5 | NA | TRBV29-1 | TGCAGTATAGGCAGGGGACGGCAAGAGACCCAGTACTTC | CSIGRGRQETQYF
many | TRBJ2-5 | NA | TRBV7-2 | TGTGCCAGCAGCTGGACGGGACTGTTCCAAGAGACCCAGTACTTC | CASSWTGLFQETQYF
many | TRBJ2-3 | TRBD2 | TRBV7-2 | TGTGCCAGCCAATCCTCGCGGGGGAGCACAGATACGCAGTATTTT | CASQSSRGSTDTQYF
many | TRBJ2-1 | TRBD2 | TRBV27 | TGTGCCAGCAGTTTCACTAGCGGGGGCCTCTGGTCGAATGAGCAGTTCTTC | CASSFTSGGLWSNEQFF
NA | TRBJ1-1 | NA | TRBV7-3 | TGTGCCAGCAGCTTAACAAGGTTAGGGAACACTGAAGCTTTCTTT | CASSLTRLGNTEAFF
NA | TRBJ2-1 | TRBD1 | TRBV24-1 | TGTGCCACCAGGGAATATTCGGGACAGGGGGGCCAGTTCTTC | CATREYSGQGGQFF
NA | TRBJ1-5 | TRBD1 | TRBV6-1 | TGTGCCAGCACCTCCAGTCAGGGACAGGGGCACCATCAGCCCCAGCATTTT | CASTSSQGQGHHQPQHF
many | TRBJ2-1 | TRBD2 | TRBV12-3/TRBV12-4 | TGTGCCAGCAGCCCTCGGGGCGGGGGGGCCAATGAGCAGTTCTTC | CASSPRGGGANEQFF
many | TRBJ2-5 | TRBD2 | TRBV6-5 | TGTGCCAGCACCAAGACTAGCGGGGGGACGGAGACCCAGTACTTC | CASTKTSGGTETQYF
NA | TRBJ2-3 | TRBD2 | TRBV20-1 | TGCAGTGCTAGAGATCCCGCTCTAATTAGCGGGGTCACAGATACGCAGTATTTT | CSARDPALISGVTDTQYF
many | TRBJ2-7 | TRBD1 | TRBV20-1 | TGCAGTGCTGGGGACAGCTCCTACGAGCAGTACTTC | CSAGDSSYEQYF
many | TRBJ1-2 | NA | TRBV28 | TGTGCCAGCAGTCCCGCCGGGTCCCCCTCTTATGGCTACACCTTC | CASSPAGSPSYGYTF
NA | TRBJ1-1 | NA | TRBV5-1 | TGCGCCAGCAGCTTGGTTGCCGCTGGTGCGAACACTGAAGCTTTCTTT | CASSLVAAGANTEAFF
NA | TRBJ1-1 | NA | TRBV7-9 | TGTGCCAGCAGCCCCTCCGGGGCCTTAACCAGCACTGAAGCTTTCTTT | CASSPSGALTSTEAFF
many | TRBJ2-5 | NA | TRBV3-1 | TGTGCCAGCAGCCAAGCAGGAACTTGGGGGGAGACCCAGTACTTC | CASSQAGTWGETQYF
few | TRBJ1-1 | NA | TRBV29-1 | TGCAGCGTTGGTTGGGGGCGAGGGAACACTGAAGCTTTCTTT | CSVGWGRGNTEAFF
few | TRBJ1-2 | NA | TRBV15 | TGTGCCACCAGCATGGGGCGAGAACATGGCTACACCTTC | CATSMGREHGYTF
many | TRBJ1-4 | NA | TRBV3-1 | TGTGCCAGCAGCCCAACAGCGGCAACTAATGAAAAACTGTTTTTT | CASSPTAATNEKLFF
many | TRBJ2-7 | TRBD2 | TRBV20-1 | TGCAGTGCTAGAGATGGCCAGCGGGGGAACTCCTACGAGCAGTACTTC | CSARDGQRGNSYEQYF
few | TRBJ1-1 | NA | TRBV7-2 | TGTGCCAGCAGCTTAACCCACACTGAAGCTTTCTTT | CASSLTHTEAFF
NA | TRBJ2-7 | TRBD2 | TRBV9 | TGTGCCAGCAGCCCCCGACTAGCGGGGTACAATGAGCAGTACTTC | CASSPRLAGYNEQYF
many | TRBJ2-1 | TRBD2 | TRBV4-2 | TGTGCCAGCAGCCAAGGACCGGGACTAGCGGCCTACAATGAGCAGTTCTTC | CASSQGPGLAAYNEQFF
NA | TRBJ1-1 | TRBD1 | TRBV5-1 | TGCGCCAGCAGCACGGAGACAGGGAGGATGGGAAGAACTGAAGCTTTCTTT | CASSTETGRMGRTEAFF
NA | TRBJ2-7 | TRBD1 | TRBV20-1 | TGCAGTGCTAGGCGAACGGGACAGGGAGTTGATGGGTTACAGTACTTC | CSARRTGQGVDGLQYF
NA | TRBJ2-3 | NA | TRBV12-3/TRBV12-4 | TGTGCCAGCTCCACTTGGGACAGCACAGATACGCAGTATTTT | CASSTWDSTDTQYF
once | TRBJ2-7 | TRBD1 | TRBV20-1 | TGCAGTGCTCCGACCCGGGGACAGACCTACGAGCAGTACTTC | CSAPTRGQTYEQYF